This T cell receptor beta chain was observed in a study of CD8+ T cells in alopecia areata. About the study: Patients received oral tofacitinib, 5 to 10 mg twice daily, for moderate-to-severe alopecia areata.

Whole-study results and caveats: Higher clonality was seen in lesional scalp than in normal scalp, especially in alopecia totalis/universalis.

The CDR3 has 15 residues. Germline V gene data show CDR1 as GTSNPN and CDR2 as SVGIG (reference sequence). V was pared by 2 bases and J by 3 bases, with 2 bases of the junction left unmatched. As concerns this clone: Its matching antigen is unknown.

Treatment described: oral pan-JAK inhibitor, 5-10 mg twice daily. cDNA serving as the sequencing template came from extracted, reverse transcribed RNA. TCRdb keeps only in-frame clones here, not all; method: immunoSEQ multiplex PCR. This sample has about 130,000 clones; nearly 55% occur once, and the top ten carry around 15%. This sequence originates from a human donor with alopecia areata. The material sequenced was CD8+ T cells sorted from blood, taken at week 4, from a patient treated with tofacitinib. The chain combines TRBV30 with TRBJ2-5; 14 bases agree with TRBD2. CDR3 sequence: CAWSPGLAGEETQYF. DNA of the CDR3: TGTGCCTGGAGTCCGGGACTAGCGGGAGAAGAGACCCAGTACTTC.